This TCR beta chain was sequenced in a study of CD8 T cells in Susac syndrome. With random hexamers, reverse transcription was performed on about 0.45 to 1 ug of RNA. TCRdb reanalysed the immunoSEQ multiplex PCR reads using MiXCR and keeps one entry per CDR3 protein. The table includes roughly 200,000 distinct CDR3 sequences, 95% detected once. The CDR3 has 13 residues. The V end lost 5 bases, the J end lost 1 base, and 8 bases lay between the germline ends. Germline V gives CDR1 SGHVS, CDR2 FNYEAQ. This receptor was obtained from a human donor in good health. Sequenced material: CD4+ T cells from PBMCs. The chain carries TRBV7-6 and TRBJ1-1; possible D gene TRBD1, 5 bases. In nucleotides, the CDR3 is TGTGCCAGCAGCGGGGACTCGAACACTGAAGCTTTCTTT. This gives the protein CASSGDSNTEAFF.